One and the same sample provided the 9 T cell receptor beta chains below, sequenced in a study of STAT5B mutations in CD4+ large granular lymphocyte leukemia. Clones were read by immunoSEQ multiplex PCR, and TCRdb kept only the in-frame ones, dropping some. The sample records approximately 30,000 clones, around three quarters being singletons. Material for sequencing was CD4+ T cells from blood buffy coats. Source of these receptors: a human donor in good health.

V is TRBV5-1 and J is TRBJ1-2; 7 bases match TRBD1. There are 15 residues in the CDR3. Germline V gene sequence: CDR1 SGHRS, CDR2 YFSETQ. V lost 6 bases to trimming and J lost 8 bases; unmatched junction nucleotides: 16. DNA of the CDR3: TGCGCCAGCAAGAAGGGACAGAATCAGGCAGGGGGCTACACCTTC. This codes for CASKKGQNQAGGYTF.

This chain uses TRBV19 with TRBJ1-2; D is ambiguous. Germline assignment: CDR1 LNHDA and CDR2 SQIVND (reference sequence). The length of the CDR3 is 13 residues. V lost 3 bases and J 6 bases, leaving 11 bases between the germline ends. CDR3 nucleotides: TGTGCCAGTAGTATCGTCGTACGGGATGGCTACACCTTC. Translating gives CASSIVVRDGYTF.

The chain has TRBV7-2 and TRBJ2-7, with D possibly matching TRBD2 (6 bases). The CDR3 has 15 amino acids. Germline CDR1 is SGHTA and CDR2 is FQGNSA. With 2 bases removed from V and 3 bases from J, the gap between germline ends came to 14 bases. In DNA form, the CDR3 reads TGTGCCAGCAGCTTATCCGGCGGAGGGTTCTACGAGCAGTACTTC. Translating it yields CASSLSGGGFYEQYF.

CDR3 coding DNA: TGTGCCAGCAGCTTCACCTACGAGCAGTACTTC. This codes for CASSFTYEQYF. The V call is TRBV7-2, the J call TRBJ2-7; no clear D. The V end was cut by 3 bases, the J end by 2 bases, with 2 bases between. The CDR3 is 11 amino acids. Germline CDR1 is SGHTA and CDR2 is FQGNSA.

This clone was seen more than once but under ten times. This chain joins TRBV10-1 and TRBJ1-1, with TRBD1 as a possible D gene (6 bases). Trimming took off 4 bases at V and 1 base at J, with 13 bases between the two ends. This CDR3 has 15 amino acids. The germline V gene encodes CDR1 WNHNN and CDR2 SYGVQD (reference sequence). The chain's CDR3 is CASSGAPGENTEAFF. DNA of the CDR3: TGCGCCAGCAGTGGGGCCCCAGGGGAGAACACTGAAGCTTTCTTT.

The CDR3 DNA is TGTGCCAGCACCCGGGACAACAATCAGCCCCAGCATTTT. Translated: CASTRDNNQPQHF. This chain joins TRBV6-5 and TRBJ1-5; the D gene is possibly TRBD1 (6 bases). Trimming shortened V by 7 bases and J by 3 bases, and 10 bases separated the two germline ends. The CDR3 consists of 13 residues. The germline V gene has CDR1 MNHEY and CDR2 SVGAGI.

The chain employs TRBV2 and TRBJ1-3, with a possible D match to TRBD1 (5 bases). V shed 6 bases and J shed 0 bases, with 15 bases lying between them. Germline V CDR1 and CDR2: SNHLY, FYNNEI. The CDR3 has 16 residues. Written as DNA, the CDR3 is TGTGCCAGCAGCTTCGTAGACAGTACCTCTGGAAACACCATATATTTT. Translation gives CASSFVDSTSGNTIYF.

The J gene is TRBJ1-4, the V gene TRBV6-1; TRBD1 might be the D (6 bases). CDR3 length: 17 amino acids. CDR1 and CDR2 (germline): MNHNS, SASEGT. Trimming pared 2 bases from V and 2 bases from J, leaving 15 bases between. The CDR3 region is CASSERRGALTNEKLFF. The CDR3 bases are TGTGCCAGCAGTGAAAGACGGGGGGCTCTGACTAATGAAAAACTGTTTTTT.

V is TRBV7-2 and J is TRBJ2-7; TRBD2 agrees at 8 bases. The CDR3 contains 15 residues. V was pared by 4 bases and J by 4 bases, with 9 bases of the junction left unmatched. Germline CDR1 is SGHTA and CDR2 is FQGNSA. The CDR3 loop is CASSSGRGGMYEQYF. The CDR3, as DNA: TGTGCCAGCAGCTCCGGGAGGGGGGGCATGTACGAGCAGTACTTC.